What follows are 3 T cell receptor beta chains derived from one specimen sequenced in a study of persistence of HIV-infected CD4 T cells. For these TCRs, the target antigens are not known. This was the immunoSEQ version 4 assay in survey mode. Only in-frame clones appear in the TCRdb table, and some are missing; sequencing was by immunoSEQ multiplex PCR. The data contain approximately 26,000 clones, around 73% of them singletons. The stimulus was lysate of CMV-infected fibroblasts, about 10 ug/mL. Sorted nonresponding memory CD4+ T cells were CD40L-negative, CD69-negative, CD45RO-high. Sequencing used CD4+ T cells sorted from PBMCs after roughly 18-hour stimulation, obtained from a patient who received antiretroviral therapy. These receptors were collected from an adult woman with HIV who was CMV-seropositive.

The chain has TRBV29-1 and TRBJ2-7, with D tentatively TRBD1 (5 bases). The CDR3 covers 13 residues. Germline V lookup: CDR1 SQVTM, CDR2 ANQGSEA. V was shortened by 6 bases and J by 3 bases, with 15 bases between the two germline ends. CDR3 in amino acids: CSVSPQQGYEQYF. The CDR3 DNA reads TGCAGCGTGTCCCCCCAGCAGGGCTACGAGCAGTACTTC.

This clone appeared once. This chain links TRBV2 with TRBJ1-6; D call uncertain. V lost 0 bases to trimming and J lost 10 bases, with 13 bases between them. The CDR3 is 15 amino acids. Germline values: CDR1 SNHLY, CDR2 FYNNEI. The chain's CDR3 is CASSEAPISRSPLHF. As DNA, the CDR3 is TGTGCCAGCAGTGAAGCGCCCATTTCGCGATCACCCCTCCACTTT.

The chain recombines TRBV12-3 or TRBV12-4 with TRBJ1-6, with D unclear. CDR3 length: 13 residues. V was pared by 11 bases and J by 7 bases, with 15 bases between. CDR3 in DNA: TGTGCCGGATTAGGGCCACCGAATTCACCCCTCCACTTT. This gives the protein CAGLGPPNSPLHF.